This T cell receptor beta chain appears in the sequencing data of a study of blood T cells in healthy people across ages. As for this clonotype: Its antigen is unidentified.

Study-wide results and limits: Diversity of TCR beta per million T cells declined in a roughly linear way with age.

For every donor, a draw yielded around 10 milliliters of peripheral blood. Germline CDR1 reads MNHEY; CDR2 reads SVGAGI. V lost 2 bases, J lost 7 bases, and 8 bases lay in between. This CDR3 comprises 13 residues. It was with a sample-barcoded 5' primer and a J-beta primer mix that a second PCR of roughly 7 to 12 cycles was run. TCRdb passed the 5' RACE reads through MiXCR, listing each CDR3 protein once. The sample records roughly 860,000 distinct CDR3 sequences, approximately 59% being singletons. The sequencing sample was made of blood. The TCR was taken from a man aged 25-45 years in good health. The gene calls are TRBV6-5 and TRBJ1-4, with a weak D call TRBD1 (5 bases). CDR3 amino acids: CASSYVQGEKLFF. The CDR3 DNA reads TGTGCCAGCAGTTACGTCCAGGGTGAAAAACTGTTTTTT.